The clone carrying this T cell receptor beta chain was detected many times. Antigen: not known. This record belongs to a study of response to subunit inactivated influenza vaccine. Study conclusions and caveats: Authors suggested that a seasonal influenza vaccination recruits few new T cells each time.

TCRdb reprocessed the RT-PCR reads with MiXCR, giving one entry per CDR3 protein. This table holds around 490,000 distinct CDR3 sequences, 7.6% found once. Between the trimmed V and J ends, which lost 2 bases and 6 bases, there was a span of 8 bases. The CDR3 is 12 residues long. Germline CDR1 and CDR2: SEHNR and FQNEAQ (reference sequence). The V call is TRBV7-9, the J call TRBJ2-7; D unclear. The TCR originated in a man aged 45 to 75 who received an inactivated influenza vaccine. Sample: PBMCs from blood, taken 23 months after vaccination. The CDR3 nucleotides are TGTGCCAGCAGCTTACCCCTGGGCGAGCAGTACTTC. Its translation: CASSLPLGEQYF.